The sequence of this T cell receptor beta chain was determined in a study of blood T cells in healthy people across ages. The CDR3 is 14 amino acids. Trimming stripped 6 bases from V and 7 bases from J, with 18 bases between. The V gene's germline CDR1 is MDHEN and CDR2 SYDVKM. Using a J-beta primer mix together with a sample-barcoded 5' primer, a second PCR was run for about 6 to 12 cycles. TCRdb used MiXCR to reprocess the 5' RACE reads, holding one entry per CDR3 protein. Among about 1.5 million distinct CDR3 sequences listed, approximately 43% were seen once. This chain connects TRBV28 to TRBJ1-2; D not certain. The sequenced material came from blood. This TCR came from a woman aged 18-29 years in good health. This CDR3 is CASSQNANWVGYTF. The CDR3 DNA is TGTGCCAGCAGCCAGAACGCGAATTGGGTTGGCTACACCTTC.